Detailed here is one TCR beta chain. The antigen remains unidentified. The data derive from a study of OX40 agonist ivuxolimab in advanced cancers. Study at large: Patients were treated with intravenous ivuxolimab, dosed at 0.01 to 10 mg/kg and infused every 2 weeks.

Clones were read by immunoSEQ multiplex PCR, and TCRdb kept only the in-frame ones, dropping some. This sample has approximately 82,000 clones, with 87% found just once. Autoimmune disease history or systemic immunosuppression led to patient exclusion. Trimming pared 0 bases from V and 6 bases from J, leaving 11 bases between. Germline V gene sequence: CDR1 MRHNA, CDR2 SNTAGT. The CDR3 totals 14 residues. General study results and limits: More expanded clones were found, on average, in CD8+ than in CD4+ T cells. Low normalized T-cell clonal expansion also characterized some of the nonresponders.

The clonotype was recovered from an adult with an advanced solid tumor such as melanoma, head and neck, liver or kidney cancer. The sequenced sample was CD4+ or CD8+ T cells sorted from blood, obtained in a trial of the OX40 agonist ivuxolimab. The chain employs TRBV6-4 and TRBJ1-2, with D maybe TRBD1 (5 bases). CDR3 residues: CASSDSDGGDGYTF. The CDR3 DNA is TGTGCCAGCAGTGACTCGGACGGGGGTGATGGCTACACCTTC.